The clone carrying this T cell receptor (beta chain) was counted a few times. MiXCR, run by TCRdb on the 5' RACE reads, gives a single entry per CDR3 protein. The data show under 900,000 distinct CDR3 sequences, with roughly 18% seen just once and around 13% held by the top ten. This sample was taken from a study of identical twins. The V end lost 7 bases, the J end lost 0 bases, and 10 bases lay between the germline ends. The CDR3 has 14 amino acids. The sample was also reused in another study, on T cells expressing NK-cell markers.

The specimen was PBMCs. V is TRBV12-3 or TRBV12-4 and J is TRBJ1-5; D not resolved. This clonotype was obtained from a woman aged 18-35 years in good health. As DNA, the CDR3 is TGTGCCAGCACTTCATGGGATAGCAATCAGCCCCAGCATTTT. It yields the protein CASTSWDSNQPQHF.